This passage covers 8 T cell receptor beta chains from one sample sequenced in a study of shared T cell receptors in the human thymus. TCRdb's copy holds only in-frame clones and misses some; the assay was immunoSEQ multiplex PCR. The sample carries about 660,000 clones, 70% to 90% recorded once. The data were also submitted as part of a second study, on human thymus T cells.

Sequencing was performed on thymocytes. All receptors derive from a boy in the first two years of life with a congenital heart defect.

This chain links TRBV6-6 with TRBJ2-7, with a possible D match to TRBD1 (5 bases). This CDR3 has 16 residues. Germline CDR1 MNHNY, CDR2 SVGAGI (reference sequence). V was clipped by 2 bases and J by 2 bases, with 16 bases between them. The CDR3 sequence is CASSYPGPSRAYEQYF. The CDR3, as DNA: TGTGCCAGCAGTTACCCAGGGCCATCCCGAGCCTACGAGCAGTACTTC.

The gene calls are TRBV27 and TRBJ1-1; 9 bases fit TRBD1. This CDR3 region has 14 residues. Germline values: CDR1 MNHEY, CDR2 SMNVEV (reference sequence). V lost 6 bases, J lost 3 bases, and 5 bases stayed unmatched. The CDR3 loop reads CASSPGTGYTEAFF. The CDR3 DNA reads TGTGCCAGCAGCCCCGGGACAGGGTACACTGAAGCTTTCTTT.

The J gene is TRBJ2-3, the V gene TRBV7-8; TRBD2 agrees at 7 bases. The V gene end was trimmed by 5 bases and the J gene end by 6 bases; junction bases not matched to a gene: 8. Germline CDR1 SGHVS, CDR2 FQNEAQ. This CDR3 comprises 14 residues. CDR3 sequence: CASSPTSWEDTQYF. CDR3 coding DNA: TGTGCCAGCAGCCCGACTAGCTGGGAGGATACGCAGTATTTT.

The chain links TRBV18 to TRBJ2-7; D is perhaps TRBD2 (5 bases). This CDR3 has 16 residues. Trimming cost V 4 bases and J 0 bases, with 16 bases left between them. Germline values: CDR1 KGHSH, CDR2 LQKENI. The CDR3 protein is CASSQARMGSSYEQYF. CDR3 nucleotide sequence: TGTGCCAGCTCACAAGCTCGGATGGGGAGCTCCTACGAGCAGTACTTC.

The rearrangement joins TRBV13 to TRBJ2-7; D remains unclear. V gave up 3 bases and J gave up 5 bases, with 17 bases separating them. Germline V gene lookup returns CDR1 PRHDT and CDR2 FYEKMQ (reference sequence). This CDR3 is 15 amino acids long. CDR3 sequence (DNA): TGTGCCAGCAGCTTGAGACTCTCACCCCCTCACGAGCAGTACTTC. It is translated as CASSLRLSPPHEQYF.

The chain combines TRBV9 with TRBJ2-3, with TRBD2 matching 10 bases. The CDR3 runs to 20 residues. From germline, CDR1 is SGDLS and CDR2 YYNGEE. With 1 base clipped from V and 0 bases from J, the junction kept 14 bases outside the gene matches. As DNA, the CDR3 is TGTGCCAGCAGCGTAACAAAAGGAGCGGGAGGGAGCTATAGCACAGATACGCAGTATTTT. The encoded protein is CASSVTKGAGGSYSTDTQYF.

V and J are TRBV5-6 and TRBJ1-2; 8 positions agree with TRBD1. This CDR3 has 13 residues. The germline V gene encodes CDR1 SGHDT and CDR2 YYEEEE. J gave up 8 bases and V 6 bases, and 9 bases lay outside the gene matches. The CDR3 reads CASTADRGNGYTF. The CDR3, as DNA: TGTGCCAGCACCGCCGACAGGGGCAACGGCTACACCTTC.

The chain uses TRBV4-1 and TRBJ2-2, with D possibly being TRBD2 (5 bases). V lost 1 base to trimming and J lost 8 bases, with 20 bases between them. CDR3 length: 17 residues. The germline V gene encodes CDR1 MGHRA and CDR2 YSYEKL. CDR3 nucleotide sequence: TGCGCCAGCAGCCAAGGTACTCGCGGGCGGACGGAGGGGGAGCTGTTTTTT. Protein sequence: CASSQGTRGRTEGELFF.